A selection of T cell receptor beta chains follows, all from one sample in a study of blood T cell repertoires in COVID-19. Sequenced by immunoSEQ multiplex PCR; TCRdb stores in-frame clones only, minus some. The table lists about 430,000 clones, 70% to 90% of them singletons, with 0.65% to 1% in the top ten. Specimen: peripheral blood. The receptor set was obtained from a man aged 18 to 30 with COVID-19, enrolled during active disease. Both conserved end residues are part of each CDR3. A D gene is named only where the DNA matches it firmly. The size entry is marked missing in some rows and otherwise reads once, few, many or a size class.

size | J | D | V | CDR3 | DNA
once | TRBJ2-1 | TRBD2 | TRBV7-9 | CASSPFKAGVDNEQFF | TGTGCCAGCAGCCCCTTTAAAGCGGGAGTTGACAATGAGCAGTTCTTC
NA | TRBJ2-7 | NA | TRBV6-2/TRBV6-3 | CASSVRSPHYERQYF | TGTGCCAGCAGTGTACGGTCCCCCCACTACGAGCGGCAGTACTTC
NA | TRBJ1-1 | NA | TRBV18 | CASSRGRNTEAFF | TGTGCCAGCTCCAGGGGAAGGAACACTGAAGCTTTCTTT
NA | TRBJ1-5 | TRBD1 | TRBV15 | CATSRAGQGRQPQHF | TGTGCCACCAGCAGAGCTGGACAGGGACGCCAGCCCCAGCATTTT
NA | TRBJ2-3 | NA | TRBV7-2 | CASRMTSRTDTQYF | TGTGCCAGCAGGATGACTAGTCGGACAGATACGCAGTATTTT
NA | TRBJ2-1 | TRBD1 | TRBV24-1 | CATSDPGQGYNEQFF | TGTGCCACCAGTGACCCAGGACAGGGGTACAATGAGCAGTTCTTC
NA | TRBJ2-7 | NA | TRBV4-2 | CASSQDRARDPREQYF | TGTGCCAGCAGCCAAGATAGAGCGCGGGACCCGCGGGAGCAGTACTTC
once | TRBJ1-1 | NA | TRBV19 | CASSRAEREAFF | TGTGCCAGTAGTAGAGCAGAGCGGGAAGCTTTCTTT
NA | TRBJ2-7 | NA | TRBV20-1 | CSAERGSEQYF | TGCAGTGCTGAACGGGGGAGCGAGCAGTACTTC
NA | TRBJ2-7 | NA | TRBV18 | CASSPGSGYEQYF | TGTGCCAGCTCACCAGGGAGTGGCTACGAGCAGTACTTC
few | TRBJ2-3 | TRBD2 | TRBV12-5 | CASGLSGSSDTQYF | TGTGCTAGTGGGCTTAGCGGGAGTTCAGATACGCAGTATTTT
NA | TRBJ2-3 | TRBD2 | TRBV3-1/TRBV3-2 | CASSQRIAGAGMDTQYF | TGTGCCAGCAGCCAAAGGATAGCGGGGGCCGGAATGGATACGCAGTATTTT
NA | TRBJ2-7 | NA | TRBV6-5 | CASSYQETTGELEQYF | TGTGCCAGCAGTTACCAGGAGACTACCGGGGAGCTCGAGCAGTACTTC
NA | TRBJ2-7 | TRBD1 | TRBV6-5 | CASSYRTGYEQYF | TGTGCCAGCAGTTACCGGACAGGCTACGAGCAGTACTTC
NA | TRBJ1-2 | NA | TRBV25-1 | CASSTQGYYGYTF | TGTGCCAGCAGTACGCAGGGCTACTATGGCTACACCTTC
NA | TRBJ1-3 | TRBD1 | TRBV19 | CASSSQGVSGNTIYF | TGTGCCAGTAGTTCGCAGGGGGTCTCTGGAAACACCATATATTTT
NA | TRBJ1-2 | TRBD1 | TRBV7-2 | CASSLWAGGDYGYTF | TGTGCCAGCAGCTTATGGGCAGGGGGCGACTATGGCTACACCTTC
NA | TRBJ1-3 | TRBD1 | TRBV6-6 | CASSYSGQVSGNTIYF | TGTGCCAGCAGTTACTCGGGACAGGTCTCTGGAAACACCATATATTTT
NA | TRBJ2-1 | TRBD1 | TRBV3-1/TRBV3-2 | CASSQPGQRNNEQFF | TGTGCCAGCAGCCAACCGGGACAGAGAAACAATGAGCAGTTCTTC
NA | TRBJ2-7 | TRBD1 | TRBV5-1 | CASSPKPGQGGTEQYF | TGCGCCAGCAGCCCAAAACCGGGACAGGGGGGGACGGAGCAGTACTTC
NA | TRBJ2-7 | TRBD2 | TRBV3-1/TRBV3-2 | CASSQASGSSYEQYF | TGTGCCAGCAGCCAGGCTAGCGGGAGCTCCTACGAGCAGTACTTC
NA | TRBJ2-2 | TRBD2 | TRBV24-1 | CATQATSGSRTGELFF | TGTGCCACCCAGGCGACTAGCGGGAGTAGGACCGGGGAGCTGTTTTTT
NA | TRBJ2-7 | TRBD2 | TRBV4-1 | CASSPGIAGGLLYEQYF | TGCGCCAGCAGCCCAGGTATAGCGGGGGGGCTTCTTTACGAGCAGTACTTC